Listed below are T cell receptor beta chains from one sample, sequenced in a study of T cells after yellow fever vaccination. TCRdb independently ran MiXCR on the 5' RACE reads; one entry per CDR3 protein. The sample carries 600,000 to 750,000 distinct CDR3 sequences, approximately 13% recorded once. The sample here was PBMCs, taken on the day of the yellow fever booster vaccination. The receptors shown here come from a man aged 25-40 years who received the YFV17D yellow fever vaccine. The CDR3 runs from the conserved cysteine through the conserved F or W. The order of the fields is J gene, CDR3 length, V gene, CDR3 protein.

TRBJ2-3 13 TRBV29-1 CSFSGGAQSTQYF
TRBJ2-6 17 TRBV7-2 CASSFRVGGAGANVLTF
TRBJ2-5 14 TRBV7-2 CASSLGAASGTQYF
TRBJ2-5 13 TRBV5-4 CASSFSRQLAQYF
TRBJ2-3 14 TRBV9 CASSVRQGADTQYF
TRBJ2-3 15 TRBV4-2 CASSQAAARTDTQYF
TRBJ1-5 14 TRBV20-1 CSAKKGANNQPQHF
TRBJ2-7 14 TRBV29-1 CSVGEREGTYEQYF
TRBJ2-1 15 TRBV7-2 CASSWGLAGGRKQFF
TRBJ1-1 14 TRBV20-1 CSARTGTANTEAFF
TRBJ2-7 15 TRBV6-2/TRBV6-3 CASSLTASAAGEQYF
TRBJ1-2 14 TRBV6-2/TRBV6-3 CASRAASSNYGYTF
TRBJ1-1 14 TRBV25-1 CASSVGQGYTEAFF
TRBJ2-1 12 TRBV20-1 CSARELGGEQFF
TRBJ2-7 14 TRBV5-5 CASRRPGQRYEQYF
TRBJ1-5 13 TRBV19 CASTDREAQPQHF
TRBJ2-3 13 TRBV12-3/TRBV12-4 CASSRSGGDTQYF
TRBJ2-4 16 TRBV20-1 CCARTMGPTAKNIQYF
TRBJ2-3 16 TRBV20-1 CSARDSSSVSTDTQYF
TRBJ2-2 14 TRBV1 CTSVASSRGGELFF
TRBJ1-2 15 TRBV7-2 CASSLSARTNYGYTF
TRBJ2-1 14 TRBV12-3/TRBV12-4 CASSFVGGTHEQFF
TRBJ2-7 14 TRBV7-8 CASSFTDRVGEQYF
TRBJ2-1 18 TRBV3-1 CASSHPAAGLAGGNEQFF
TRBJ2-3 15 TRBV7-3 CANSFGRGADDTQYF
TRBJ2-7 13 TRBV18 CASSPDRHYEQYF
TRBJ2-3 12 TRBV29-1 CSVGQSTDTQYF
TRBJ1-5 14 TRBV28 CASSLTGWVQPQHF
TRBJ2-7 12 TRBV24-1 CATSDFGSLQYF
TRBJ2-5 16 TRBV6-1 CASSDWTSGRGETQYF
TRBJ2-1 15 TRBV12-3/TRBV12-4 CASTLASGRHHEQFF
TRBJ1-1 15 TRBV7-2 CASSWTGGGDTEAFF
TRBJ2-3 17 TRBV28 CASSQGSGSRGADTQYF
TRBJ2-1 14 TRBV20-1 CSAARGSRFNEQFF
TRBJ2-1 12 TRBV6-2/TRBV6-3 CASSYGGLRPFF
TRBJ1-2 15 TRBV19 CASSIKLRHPDGYTF
TRBJ2-6 17 TRBV18 CASSPRQGALGANVLTF
TRBJ2-5 15 TRBV3-1 CASSQELAGEETQYF
TRBJ2-1 16 TRBV20-1 CSATGTSGRAGNEQFF
TRBJ2-1 16 TRBV19 CASSIVGLAGYNEQFF
TRBJ1-1 15 TRBV5-1 CASSSGQGRNTEAFF
TRBJ1-2 11 TRBV28 CASSGRYGYTF
TRBJ2-5 12 TRBV11-2 CASSLEAQLQYF
TRBJ2-5 13 TRBV29-1 CSGGTWGEETQYF
TRBJ2-3 11 TRBV23-1 CANVSTDTQYF
TRBJ1-1 11 TRBV12-3/TRBV12-4 CASSRTSEAFF
TRBJ2-7 14 TRBV7-9 CASSFWDSTYEQYF
TRBJ2-5 12 TRBV29-1 CSVAAAQETQYF
TRBJ2-2 15 TRBV7-2 CASSFGGGHTGELFF
TRBJ2-7 13 TRBV12-3/TRBV12-4 CASSLYPLFEQYF
TRBJ1-5 15 TRBV9 CASSVGGGQGQPQHF
TRBJ2-1 21 TRBV6-4 CAISDRVLGTGTSGNYNEQFF